Ten or more counts support the clone carrying this T cell receptor beta chain. The sample is drawn from a study of T cells after yellow fever vaccination. V dropped 6 bases and J dropped 4 bases, with 10 bases sitting between them. Germline V gives CDR1 MNHEY, CDR2 SVGEGT. The CDR3 has 12 amino acids. From the 5' RACE reads, TCRdb called clonotypes with MiXCR, one entry per CDR3 protein. In the table there are about 120,000 distinct CDR3 sequences, 8.4% of which are singletons. The specimen comprised CD8+ T cells sorted from PBMCs, sampled 45 days after the yellow fever booster vaccination. This TCR was recovered from a man younger than 45 who received the YFV17D yellow fever vaccine. The V call is TRBV6-2 or TRBV6-3, the J call TRBJ2-7; D gene uncertain. CDR3 sequence reads: CASSYGPYEQYF. The CDR3 region has the DNA TGTGCCAGCAGCTACGGGCCTTACGAGCAGTACTTC.